The 24 T cell receptor beta chains listed next were all sequenced from one sample in a study of blood T cell repertoires in COVID-19. This table comes from immunoSEQ multiplex PCR, and its TCRdb copy is limited to in-frame clones, with some not included. The sample yields about 270,000 clones, approximately 86% seen once. Sequencing was performed on peripheral blood. Receptors were obtained from a woman aged 50 to 65 with active or convalescent COVID-19.

The chain links TRBV7-2 to TRBJ1-1; TRBD1 might be the D (6 bases). The CDR3 has 14 residues. Looked up from germline, CDR1 is SGHTA and CDR2 is FQGNSA. Between the trimmed V and J ends, which lost 5 bases and 4 bases, there was a span of 14 bases. For the CDR3, the DNA is TGTGCCAGCAGCCTTGGACAGTGGAGCACTGAAGCTTTCTTT. Its translation: CASSLGQWSTEAFF. Looking up the rest from reference TRBV7-2 and TRBJ1-1 gives the full variable domain: GAGVSQSPSNKVTEKGKDVELRCDPISGHTALYWYRQSLGQGLEFLIYFQGNSAPDKSGLPSDRFSAERTGGSVSTLTIQRTQQEDSAVYLCASSLGQWSTEAFFGQGTRLTVV.

The chain links TRBV10-3 to TRBJ2-7; 9 nucleotides agree with TRBD2. Germline V gene sequence: CDR1 ENHRY, CDR2 SYGVKD. V was pared by 0 bases and J by 4 bases, with 10 bases of the junction left unmatched. CDR3 length: 17 amino acids. The CDR3 region is CAISESRGREGQYEQYF. The CDR3 DNA sequence: TGTGCCATCAGTGAGTCAAGAGGGCGGGAGGGCCAATACGAGCAGTACTTC.

The chain couples TRBV7-2 to TRBJ1-4; possibly TRBD1 for D (6 bases). From germline, CDR1 is SGHTA and CDR2 FQGNSA. The CDR3 covers 14 residues. V was pared by 3 bases and J by 4 bases, with 9 bases between. CDR3 nucleotides: TGTGCCAGCAGCTTGGGAGGGGGTAATGAAAAACTGTTTTTT. Protein: CASSLGGGNEKLFF.

V and J are TRBV10-3 and TRBJ2-5; D remains unclear. V lost 4 bases and J 7 bases, leaving 10 bases between the germline ends. The CDR3 consists of 12 residues. Germline lookup yields CDR1 ENHRY and CDR2 SYGVKD. The CDR3 region has the DNA TGTGCCATCAGTGGGCCCAGAAGGACCCAGTACTTC. Its protein product is CAISGPRRTQYF.

This chain uses TRBV7-3 with TRBJ1-1, with D possibly matching TRBD1 (6 bases). V dropped 2 bases and J dropped 0 bases, with 7 bases sitting between them. This CDR3 spans 14 amino acids. The germline V gene has CDR1 SGHTA and CDR2 FQGTGA. CDR3 nucleotide sequence: TGTGCCAGCAGCTTAGGGGGCCTGAACACTGAAGCTTTCTTT. Its protein is CASSLGGLNTEAFF.

V gene TRBV15 combines with J gene TRBJ1-5; D might be TRBD1 (5 bases). The CDR3 is made up of 14 amino acids. V was clipped by 1 base and J by 7 bases, with 11 bases between them. Germline CDR1 LNHNV, CDR2 YYDKDF (reference sequence). The CDR3 coding sequence is TGTGCCACCAGCAGAGCCACGGAGGGGCAGCCCCAGCATTTT. Its translation: CATSRATEGQPQHF.

This chain joins TRBV3-1 (or the pseudogene TRBV3-2) and TRBJ2-7, with D possibly being TRBD2 (6 bases). Germline CDR1 is LGHDT and CDR2 is YNNKEL (reference sequence). Trimming took off 0 bases at V and 3 bases at J, with 15 bases between the two ends. The CDR3 runs 16 residues. CDR3 sequence (DNA): TGTGCCAGCAGCCAAGATCGGAGGGCGGCCGGCTACGAGCAGTACTTC. Protein sequence: CASSQDRRAAGYEQYF.

The CDR3 protein is CATREGRQGTEAFF. CDR3 DNA sequence: TGTGCCACGCGAGAAGGACGGCAGGGGACTGAAGCTTTCTTT. V gene TRBV10-3 combines with J gene TRBJ1-1; the D gene is possibly TRBD1 (6 bases). The CDR3 sequence is 14 residues long. Germline CDR1 ENHRY, CDR2 SYGVKD. Trimming removed 10 bases from V and 5 bases from J, with 20 bases in between.

The V gene is TRBV5-1, the J gene TRBJ2-1; 11 bases fit TRBD2. The CDR3 runs to 15 residues. J was trimmed by 6 bases and V by 4 bases; bases with no gene match: 6. Germline V gene lookup returns CDR1 SGHRS and CDR2 YFSETQ. This chain's CDR3 is CASSQLAGAPNEQFF. The CDR3 DNA reads TGCGCCAGCAGCCAACTAGCGGGAGCCCCCAATGAGCAGTTCTTC.

V and J are TRBV5-1 and TRBJ1-3, with 8 bases fitting TRBD1. The J segment lost 0 bases and the V segment lost 3 bases, leaving 2 bases of the junction unmatched. Germline V lookup: CDR1 SGHRS, CDR2 YFSETQ. The CDR3 has 15 amino acids. The CDR3 DNA reads TGCGCCAGCAGCTGGACAGGGTACTCTGGAAACACCATATATTTT. As protein: CASSWTGYSGNTIYF. Combining the CDR3 with reference TRBV5-1 and TRBJ1-3 gives the whole variable domain KAGVTQTPRYLIKTRGQQVTLSCSPISGHRSVSWYQQTPGQGLQFLFEYFSETQRNKGNFPGRFSGRQFSNSRSEMNVSTLELGDSALYLCASSWTGYSGNTIYFGEGSWLTVV.

The chain joins TRBV7-6 to TRBJ2-1; TRBD1 is a possible D gene (6 bases). Germline V gene data show CDR1 as SGHVS and CDR2 as FNYEAQ. The CDR3 contains 15 residues. The V end lost 5 bases, the J end lost 4 bases, and 15 bases lay between the germline ends. Here the CDR3 reads CASSPLPTGYNEQFF. CDR3 coding DNA: TGTGCCAGCAGCCCCCTTCCGACAGGTTACAATGAGCAGTTCTTC.

This chain joins TRBV15 and TRBJ1-4, with D unresolved. The CDR3 contains 14 residues. Trimming took off 8 bases at V and 8 bases at J, with 18 bases between the two ends. Germline CDR1 is LNHNV and CDR2 is YYDKDF (reference sequence). The CDR3 here is CATSKRRTGEKLFF. In nucleotides, the CDR3 is TGTGCCACCTCTAAAAGGCGAACCGGGGAAAAACTGTTTTTT.

Remarks on this clone: At one end, the junction sequence differs from germline, possibly due to a read error. This sequence joins TRBV29-1 and TRBJ2-5; TRBD1 agrees at 8 bases. The CDR3 runs to 13 residues. Germline assignment: CDR1 SQVTM and CDR2 ANQGSEA. The CDR3 region has the DNA TGCAGCGTTGAAGGGACAGGGCAAGGGACCCAGTACTTC. It is translated as CSVEGTGQGTQYF.

The CDR3 bases are TGTGCCAGCAGCGGGCCTGGACTAGTCCCAGATACGCAGTATTTT. This codes for CASSGPGLVPDTQYF. The chain links TRBV6-5 to TRBJ2-3; 7 bases agree with TRBD2. The CDR3 is 15 amino acids. Germline V gene data show CDR1 as MNHEY and CDR2 as SVGAGI. V was pared by 6 bases and J by 4 bases, with 10 bases of the junction left unmatched.

This chain uses TRBV27 with TRBJ2-1; 9 bases map to TRBD2. Germline-derived CDR1 and CDR2 are MNHEY and SMNVEV (reference sequence). The CDR3 has 19 amino acids. V lost 5 bases to trimming and J lost 6 bases; unmatched junction nucleotides: 20. CDR3 coding DNA: TGTGCCAGCAGTCCAGGTGTAGGGAGGTTTGCGGGAGGGCCCAATGAGCAGTTCTTC. It yields the protein CASSPGVGRFAGGPNEQFF.

The chain has TRBV5-8 and TRBJ2-7; 11 bases match TRBD1. In germline, CDR1 is SGHTS, CDR2 YDEGEE. The J segment lost 3 bases and the V segment lost 5 bases, leaving 10 bases of the junction unmatched. The CDR3 is 16 amino acids. In nucleotides, the CDR3 is TGTGCCAGCAGTCCCGTGAAAGGGACAGGGGGCTACGAGCAGTACTTC. It yields the protein CASSPVKGTGGYEQYF.

The chain carries TRBV14 and TRBJ2-3; no clear D gene. Germline assignment: CDR1 SGHDN and CDR2 FVKESK. The CDR3 runs to 13 residues. V lost 2 bases, J lost 3 bases, and 6 bases lay in between. The CDR3 DNA reads as TGTGCCAGCAGCCAATTTCGGACAGATACGCAGTATTTT. As protein: CASSQFRTDTQYF.

J is TRBJ1-3 and V is TRBV24-1, with D perhaps TRBD1 (5 bases). V was clipped by 7 bases and J by 0 bases, with 12 bases between them. The CDR3 has 15 amino acids. CDR1 and CDR2 (germline): KGHDR, SFDVKD. The CDR3 protein is CATRGGDPSGNTIYF. The CDR3 region has the DNA TGTGCCACCAGGGGGGGGGACCCCTCTGGAAACACCATATATTTT.

V usage is TRBV4-2 and J usage is TRBJ1-4; D gene ambiguous. Per germline, CDR1 LGHNA and CDR2 YNFKEQ. Trimming removed 4 bases at V and 10 bases at J, with 22 bases between. The CDR3 has 16 residues. CDR3 sequence reads: CASSPGVGVLQGKLFF. CDR3 nucleotide sequence: TGTGCCAGCAGCCCCGGAGTCGGGGTCCTACAAGGAAAACTGTTTTTT.

This rearrangement joins TRBV18 to TRBJ2-1, with D possibly being TRBD1 (5 bases). This CDR3 contains 16 residues. V dropped 4 bases and J dropped 2 bases, with 15 bases sitting between them. The V gene's germline CDR1 is KGHSH and CDR2 LQKENI. As DNA, the CDR3 is TGTGCCAGCTCACAGAGTAGGGGCCAGACCTACAATGAGCAGTTCTTC. Its translation: CASSQSRGQTYNEQFF.

This clone appeared a single time. The genes are TRBV28 and TRBJ2-5, with TRBD1 as a possible D gene (6 bases). Trimming pared 6 bases from V and 5 bases from J, leaving 13 bases between. CDR3 size: 13 residues. CDR1 and CDR2 from the germline V gene are MDHEN and SYDVKM. CDR3 nucleotides: TGTGCCAGCAGGACAACAGGGTTGGAGACCCAGTACTTC. Translating gives CASRTTGLETQYF.

The chain combines TRBV15 with TRBJ1-5; 10 bases are a match to TRBD1. The CDR3 covers 14 residues. Germline CDR1 and CDR2: LNHNV and YYDKDF (reference sequence). V dropped 6 bases and J dropped 4; count of bases not matched to a gene: 3. The CDR3 protein is CATRGTGVNQPQHF. DNA of the CDR3: TGTGCCACCAGGGGGACAGGGGTTAATCAGCCCCAGCATTTT.

A single count supports this clone. The chain uses TRBV11-2 and TRBJ1-2; TRBD1 is a possible D gene (6 bases). CDR3 length equals 13 residues. Germline V gene sequence: CDR1 SGHAT, CDR2 FQNNGV. The ends were cut back, 4 bases at V and 8 bases at J, with 14 bases in the middle. Here the CDR3 reads CASSSETGRGYTF. CDR3 bases: TGTGCCAGCAGCTCCGAGACAGGACGGGGCTACACCTTC.

The chain is built from TRBV7-8 and TRBJ1-1; 7 bases are shared with TRBD1. The ends lost 3 bases at V and 1 base at J; junction bases unmatched: 8. Germline CDR1 reads SGHVS; CDR2 reads FQNEAQ. This CDR3 is 16 amino acids long. The CDR3 DNA reads as TGTGCCAGCAGCTTCCACAGGGGTGGTAAGAACACTGAAGCTTTCTTT. Translated: CASSFHRGGKNTEAFF.